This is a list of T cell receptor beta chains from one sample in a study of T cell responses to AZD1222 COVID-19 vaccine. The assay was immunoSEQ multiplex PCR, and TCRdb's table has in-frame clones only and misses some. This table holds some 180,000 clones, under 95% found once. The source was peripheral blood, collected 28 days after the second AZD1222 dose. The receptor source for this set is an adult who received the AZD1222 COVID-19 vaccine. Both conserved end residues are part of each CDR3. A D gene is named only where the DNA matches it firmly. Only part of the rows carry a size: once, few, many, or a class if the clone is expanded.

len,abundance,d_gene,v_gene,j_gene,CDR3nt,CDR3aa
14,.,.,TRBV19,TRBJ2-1,TGTGCCAGTAGTTTATGGGACACATACAATGAGCAGTTCTTC,CASSLWDTYNEQFF
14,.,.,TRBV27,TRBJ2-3,TGTGCCAGCAGGACGGCGGGGTCAACAGATACGCAGTATTTT,CASRTAGSTDTQYF
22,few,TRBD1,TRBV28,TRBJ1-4,TGTGCCAGCAGTTCGGTGGGACAGGCCCCACTATCTTGGACCGCAACTAATGAAAAACTGTTTTTT,CASSSVGQAPLSWTATNEKLFF
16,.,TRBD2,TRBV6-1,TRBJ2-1,TGTGCCAGCAGTGGAGGGACTAGCGGGAGGGGTGGTGAGCAGTTCTTC,CASSGGTSGRGGEQFF
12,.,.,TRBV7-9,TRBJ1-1,TGTGCCAGCAGCTTAGACAGATTTGAAGCTTTCTTT,CASSLDRFEAFF
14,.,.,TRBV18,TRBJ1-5,TGTGCCAGCTCACCCAACATAGGCAATCAGCCCCAGCATTTT,CASSPNIGNQPQHF
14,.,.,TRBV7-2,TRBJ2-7,TGTGCCAGCAGCTTGGCTGTCGGCGATTACGAGCAGTACTTC,CASSLAVGDYEQYF
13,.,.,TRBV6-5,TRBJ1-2,TGTGCCAGCAGTAATTTTGGCAACTATGGCTACACCTTC,CASSNFGNYGYTF
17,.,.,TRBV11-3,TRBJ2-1,TGTGCCAGCAGCTTACGCTTCCCCCCTAGCTCCTACAATGAGCAGTTCTTC,CASSLRFPPSSYNEQFF
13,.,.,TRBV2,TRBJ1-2,TGTGCCAGCAGTGAGGGACTCATCTATGGCTACACCTTC,CASSEGLIYGYTF
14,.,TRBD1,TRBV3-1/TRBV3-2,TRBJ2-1,TGTGCCAGCAGCCGCTGGGACAGGGACAATGAGCAGTTCTTC,CASSRWDRDNEQFF
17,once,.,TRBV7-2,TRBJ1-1,TGTGCCAGCAGCTCGGACAAGAAAAATATACTGAACACTGAAGCTTTCTTT,CASSSDKKNILNTEAFF
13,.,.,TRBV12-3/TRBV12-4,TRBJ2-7,TGTGCCAGCAGTGGGCAGGGTTTCTACGAGCAGTACTTC,CASSGQGFYEQYF
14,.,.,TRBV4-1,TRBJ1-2,TGCGCCAGCAGCCAAGACCCAGGGTATTGGGGCTACACCTTC,CASSQDPGYWGYTF
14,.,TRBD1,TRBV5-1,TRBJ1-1,TGCGCCAGCAGCTCGTGGGGGACAGACACTGAAGCTTTCTTT,CASSSWGTDTEAFF
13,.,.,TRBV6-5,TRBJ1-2,TGTGCCAGCAACCCTGACGGAATCTATGGCTACACCTTC,CASNPDGIYGYTF
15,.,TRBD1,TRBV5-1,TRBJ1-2,TGCGCCAGCAGCCTTCGGACAGGGCTTAACTATGGCTACACCTTC,CASSLRTGLNYGYTF
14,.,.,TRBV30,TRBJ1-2,TGTGCCTGGACCAGGTTACCTGGGGGCTATGGCTACACCTTC,CAWTRLPGGYGYTF
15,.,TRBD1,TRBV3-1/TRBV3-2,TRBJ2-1,TGTGCCAGCAGCCCCCGACAGGGATGGCAGAATGAGCAGTTCTTC,CASSPRQGWQNEQFF
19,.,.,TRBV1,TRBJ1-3,TGCACCAGCAGCCAAGACGATTATTCAACAGGGATAAGGGGAAACACCATATATTTT,CTSSQDDYSTGIRGNTIYF
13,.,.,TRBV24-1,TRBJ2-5,TGTGCCACCAGTGATTCAGGGCGAGAGACCCAGTACTTC,CATSDSGRETQYF
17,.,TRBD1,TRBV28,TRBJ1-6,TGTGCCAGCAGCTATAGAGGAGTGACAGGGAATAATTCACCCCTCCACTTT,CASSYRGVTGNNSPLHF
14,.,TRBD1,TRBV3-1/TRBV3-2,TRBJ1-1,TGTGCCAGCAGCCAAGTCGGGACAGACACTGAAGCTTTCTTT,CASSQVGTDTEAFF
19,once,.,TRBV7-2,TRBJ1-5,TGTGCCAGCAGCTTAGGAGTGTCGGTTCGGGGATTGGGCAATCAGCCCCAGCATTTT,CASSLGVSVRGLGNQPQHF
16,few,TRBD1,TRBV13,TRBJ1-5,TGTGCCAGCAGCTCCAGGGGGCGCGGTAGCAATCAGCCCCAGCATTTT,CASSSRGRGSNQPQHF
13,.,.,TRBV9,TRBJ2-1,TGTGCCAGCAGCCTGGACTCCCGGGGCGAGCAGTTCTTC,CASSLDSRGEQFF
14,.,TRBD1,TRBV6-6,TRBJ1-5,TGTGCCAGCAGTTTGGGACAGGGGATACAGCCCCAGCATTTT,CASSLGQGIQPQHF
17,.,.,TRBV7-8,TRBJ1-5,TGTGCCAGCAGCCCCCACCGGGTGCCCCAGGGCAATCAGCCCCAGCATTTT,CASSPHRVPQGNQPQHF
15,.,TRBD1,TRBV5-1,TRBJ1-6,TGCGCCAGCAGCTTGGCTGGACAGGGAAATTCACCCCTCCACTTT,CASSLAGQGNSPLHF
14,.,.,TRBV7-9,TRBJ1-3,TGTGCCAGCAGCTTAGCAGGGACTGGAAACACCATATATTTT,CASSLAGTGNTIYF
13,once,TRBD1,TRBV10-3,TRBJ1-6,TGTGCCATCAGTGGGACAGGGGGTTCACCCCTCCACTTT,CAISGTGGSPLHF